This T cell receptor (beta chain) came from a study of circulating and synovial CD4+ cells in juvenile arthritis. Study-wide findings and caveats: CPL versus bulk CD4 samples: T cell genome counts differed by at least an order of magnitude. These blood cells shared more CDR3 sequences with synovium than bulk blood. The pathogenic-like versus bulk T cell difference escaped Vbeta family analysis.

The length of the CDR3 is 14 residues. Looked up from germline, CDR1 is MNHEY and CDR2 is SVGAGI. Trimming took 6 bases from V and 3 from J, leaving 13 bases between them. Sequenced by immunoSEQ multiplex PCR; TCRdb stores in-frame clones only, minus some. The sample yields some 35,000 clones, approximately 94% seen once. Worth noting for this clone: Its antigen remains unknown.

The sequence was obtained from a human donor with juvenile idiopathic arthritis. Sequenced sample: CD4+ T cells from blood. This chain joins TRBV6-5 and TRBJ2-3, with D perhaps TRBD2 (6 bases). CDR3 in DNA: TGTGCCAGCAGGCCGGGACTCAATACAGATACGCAGTATTTT. It translates to CASRPGLNTDTQYF.